This TCR beta chain was documented in a study of blood T cell repertoires in COVID-19. The wider study: The study drew acute and convalescent COVID-19 samples from the United States, Italy and Spain.

Authors' processing steps: Using reference gene primer amplification, nucleated cell counts were estimated. The assay was immunoSEQ multiplex PCR, and TCRdb's table has in-frame clones only and misses some. Clone size and the V and J calls come from that table; the DNA yielded D and trimming. This repertoire shows about 480,000 clones, 85% to 90% found once; its top ten account for roughly 8%. Seattle patient enrollment occurred during active infection, with longitudinal follow-up thereafter. Germline values: CDR1 PRHDT, CDR2 FYEKMQ (reference sequence). V was clipped by 0 bases and J by 3 bases, with 8 bases between them. CDR3 size: 14 residues.

The sequence was collected from a woman aged 50 to 60 with COVID-19, enrolled during active disease. The rearrangement links TRBV13 to TRBJ1-2; D call uncertain. Sequenced input: peripheral blood. The CDR3 DNA reads TGTGCCAGCAGCTTAGGCGACACTTACTATGGCTACACCTTC. Its protein is CASSLGDTYYGYTF.